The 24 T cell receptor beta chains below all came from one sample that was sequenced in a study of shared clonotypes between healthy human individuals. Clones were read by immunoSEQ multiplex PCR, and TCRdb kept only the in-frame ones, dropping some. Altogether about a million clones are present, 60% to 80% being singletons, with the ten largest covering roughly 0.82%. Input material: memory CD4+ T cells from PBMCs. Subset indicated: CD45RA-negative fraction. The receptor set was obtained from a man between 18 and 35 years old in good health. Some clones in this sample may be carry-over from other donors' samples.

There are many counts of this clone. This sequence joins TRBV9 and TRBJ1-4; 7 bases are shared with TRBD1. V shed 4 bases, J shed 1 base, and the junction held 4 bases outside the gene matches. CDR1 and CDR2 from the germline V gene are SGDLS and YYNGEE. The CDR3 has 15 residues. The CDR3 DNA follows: TGTGCCAGCAGCCGACAGGGTGGAACTAATGAAAAACTGTTTTTT. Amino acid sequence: CASSRQGGTNEKLFF.

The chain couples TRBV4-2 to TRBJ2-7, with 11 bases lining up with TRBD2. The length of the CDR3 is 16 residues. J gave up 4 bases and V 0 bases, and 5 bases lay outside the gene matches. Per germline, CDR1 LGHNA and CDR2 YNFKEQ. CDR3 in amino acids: CASSQEITSGRYEQYF. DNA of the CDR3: TGTGCCAGCAGCCAAGAAATCACTAGCGGGAGATACGAGCAGTACTTC.

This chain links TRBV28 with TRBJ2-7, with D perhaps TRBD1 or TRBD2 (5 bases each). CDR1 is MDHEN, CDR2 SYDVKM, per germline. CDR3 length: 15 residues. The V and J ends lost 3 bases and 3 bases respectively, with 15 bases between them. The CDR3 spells CASSFAGGTLYEQYF. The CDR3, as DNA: TGTGCCAGCAGTTTTGCGGGTGGGACCCTCTACGAGCAGTACTTC. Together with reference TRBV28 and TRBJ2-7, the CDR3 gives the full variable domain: DVKVTQSSRYLVKRTGEKVFLECVQDMDHENMFWYRQDPGLGLRLIYFSYDVKMKEKGDIPEGYSVSREKKERFSLILESASTNQTSMYLCASSFAGGTLYEQYFGPGTRLTVT.

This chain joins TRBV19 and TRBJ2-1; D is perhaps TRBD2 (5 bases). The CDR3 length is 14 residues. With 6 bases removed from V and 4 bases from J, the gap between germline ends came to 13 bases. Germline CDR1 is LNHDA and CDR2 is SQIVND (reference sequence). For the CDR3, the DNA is TGTGCCAGTAGCCCCGGAGCGGTTTACAATGAGCAGTTCTTC. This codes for CASSPGAVYNEQFF.

CDR3 loop: CASSRNYQGIRTEAFF. CDR3 sequence (DNA): TGTGCCAGCAGCCGAAATTACCAGGGAATAAGAACTGAAGCTTTCTTT. This chain joins TRBV11-2 and TRBJ1-1; D is perhaps TRBD1 (5 bases). Germline loops: CDR1 SGHAT, CDR2 FQNNGV. The length of the CDR3 is 16 residues. The ends were cut back, 5 bases at V and 5 bases at J, with 21 bases in the middle.

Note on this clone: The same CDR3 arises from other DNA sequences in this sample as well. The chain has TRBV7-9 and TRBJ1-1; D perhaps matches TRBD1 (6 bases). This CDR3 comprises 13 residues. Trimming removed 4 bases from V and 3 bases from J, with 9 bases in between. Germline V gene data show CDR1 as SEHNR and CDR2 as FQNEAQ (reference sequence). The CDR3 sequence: CASSSQGDTEAFF. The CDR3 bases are TGTGCCAGCAGCTCACAGGGCGACACTGAAGCTTTCTTT.

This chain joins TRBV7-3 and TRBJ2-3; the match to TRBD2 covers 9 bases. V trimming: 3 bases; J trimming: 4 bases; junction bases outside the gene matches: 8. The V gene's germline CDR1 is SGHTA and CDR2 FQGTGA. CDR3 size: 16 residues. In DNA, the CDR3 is TGTGCCAGCAGCTTGCAGGCGGGAGGGAGGGCAGATACGCAGTATTTT. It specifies CASSLQAGGRADTQYF.

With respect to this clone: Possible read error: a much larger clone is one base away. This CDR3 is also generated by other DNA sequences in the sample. The CDR3 DNA follows: TGTGCCAGCAGTGCACAGGGGGCGCAGGATACGCAGTATTTT. It codes for CASSAQGAQDTQYF. The chain carries TRBV6-4 and TRBJ2-3, with 9 bases that match TRBD1. Germline V CDR1 and CDR2: MRHNA, SNTAGT. Unmatched junction bases numbered 5, after V lost 4 bases and J lost 6 bases. CDR3 length: 14 residues.

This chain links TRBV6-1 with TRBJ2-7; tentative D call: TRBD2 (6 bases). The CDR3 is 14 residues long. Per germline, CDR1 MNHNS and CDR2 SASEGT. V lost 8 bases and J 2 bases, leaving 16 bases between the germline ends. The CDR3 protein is CASRNLASAYEQYF. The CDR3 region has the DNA TGTGCCAGCCGTAATCTAGCGTCGGCCTACGAGCAGTACTTC.

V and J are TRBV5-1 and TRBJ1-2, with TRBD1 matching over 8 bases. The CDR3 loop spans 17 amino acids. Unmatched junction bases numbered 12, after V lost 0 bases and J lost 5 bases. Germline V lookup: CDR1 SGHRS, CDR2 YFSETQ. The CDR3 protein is CASSLALGQGAVYGYTF. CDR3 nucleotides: TGCGCCAGCAGCTTGGCCCTAGGGCAGGGGGCCGTTTATGGCTACACCTTC.

CDR3 region: CASSSTLAKGGNRGAEAFF. The CDR3, as DNA: TGTGCCAGCTCGTCAACGCTGGCCAAGGGGGGAAATCGAGGGGCTGAAGCTTTCTTT. The rearrangement uses TRBV18 and TRBJ1-1; weak D call: TRBD1 (6 bases). The V end was cut by 6 bases, the J end by 6 bases, with 32 bases between. The CDR3 has 19 residues. Looked up from germline, CDR1 is KGHSH and CDR2 is LQKENI.

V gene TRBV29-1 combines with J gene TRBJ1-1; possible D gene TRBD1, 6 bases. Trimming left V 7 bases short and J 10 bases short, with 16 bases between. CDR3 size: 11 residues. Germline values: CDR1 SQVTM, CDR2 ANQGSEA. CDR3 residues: CSAESPGAAFF. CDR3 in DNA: TGCAGCGCCGAATCGCCAGGGGCAGCTTTCTTT. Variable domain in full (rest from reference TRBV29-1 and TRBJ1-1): SAVISQKPSRDICQRGTSLTIQCQVDSQVTMMFWYRQQPGQSLTLIATANQGSEATYESGFVIDKFPISRPNLTFSTLTVSNMSPEDSSIYLCSAESPGAAFFGQGTRLTVV.

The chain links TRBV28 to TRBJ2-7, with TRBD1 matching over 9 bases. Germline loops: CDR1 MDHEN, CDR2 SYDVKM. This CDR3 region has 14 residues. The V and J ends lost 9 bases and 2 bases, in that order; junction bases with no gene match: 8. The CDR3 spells CASWGQGWTYEQYF. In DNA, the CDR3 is TGTGCCAGTTGGGGACAGGGATGGACCTACGAGCAGTACTTC.

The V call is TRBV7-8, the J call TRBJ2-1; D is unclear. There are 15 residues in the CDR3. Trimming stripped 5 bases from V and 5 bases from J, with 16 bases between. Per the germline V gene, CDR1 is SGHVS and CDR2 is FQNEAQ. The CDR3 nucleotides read TGTGCCAGCAGCCGACTGGGCTACGAGGACAATGAGCAGTTCTTC. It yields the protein CASSRLGYEDNEQFF.

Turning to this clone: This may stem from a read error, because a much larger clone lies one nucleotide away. The CDR3 coding sequence is TGTGCCAGCAGCTTAGTGGGGGTCCGCACCTACGAGCAGCACTTC. This gives the protein CASSLVGVRTYEQHF. The chain links TRBV7-9 to TRBJ2-7, with D perhaps matching TRBD1 or TRBD2 (5 bases each). Germline CDR1 SEHNR, CDR2 FQNEAQ (reference sequence). There are 15 residues in the CDR3.

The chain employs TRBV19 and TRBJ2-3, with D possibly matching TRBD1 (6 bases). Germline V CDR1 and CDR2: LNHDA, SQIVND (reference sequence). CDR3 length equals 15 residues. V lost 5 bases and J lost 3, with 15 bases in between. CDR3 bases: TGTGCCAGTAGTTATCCAGGGGAGTTAACAGATACGCAGTATTTT. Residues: CASSYPGELTDTQYF. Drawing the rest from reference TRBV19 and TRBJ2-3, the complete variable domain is DGGITQSPKYLFRKEGQNVTLSCEQNLNHDAMYWYRQDPGQGLRLIYYSQIVNDFQKGDIAEGYSVSREKKESFPLTVTSAQKNPTAFYLCASSYPGELTDTQYFGPGTRLTVL.

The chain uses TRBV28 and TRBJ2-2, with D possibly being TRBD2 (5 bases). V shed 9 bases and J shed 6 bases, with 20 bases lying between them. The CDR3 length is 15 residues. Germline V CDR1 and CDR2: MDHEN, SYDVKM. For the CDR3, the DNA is TGTGCCAGTTTGAAATTGAGTGGCGGGCCCGGGGAGCTGTTTTTT. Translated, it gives CASLKLSGGPGELFF.

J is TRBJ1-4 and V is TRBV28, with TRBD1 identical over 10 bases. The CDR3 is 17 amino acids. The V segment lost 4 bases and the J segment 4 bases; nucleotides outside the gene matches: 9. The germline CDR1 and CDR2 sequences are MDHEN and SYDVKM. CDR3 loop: CASSSPGTGDHNEKLFF. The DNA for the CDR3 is TGTGCCAGCAGTTCCCCCGGGACAGGGGACCATAATGAAAAACTGTTTTTT.

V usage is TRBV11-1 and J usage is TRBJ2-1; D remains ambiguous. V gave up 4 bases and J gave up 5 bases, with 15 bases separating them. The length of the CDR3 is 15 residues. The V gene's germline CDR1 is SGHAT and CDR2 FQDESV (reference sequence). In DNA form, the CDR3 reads TGTGCCAGCAGCTATCCGGTCGTAGCCCACAATGAGCAGTTCTTC. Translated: CASSYPVVAHNEQFF.

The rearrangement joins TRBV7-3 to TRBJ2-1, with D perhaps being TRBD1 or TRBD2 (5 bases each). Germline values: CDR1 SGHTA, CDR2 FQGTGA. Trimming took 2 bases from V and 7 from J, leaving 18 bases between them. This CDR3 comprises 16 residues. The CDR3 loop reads CASSLSGARRNNEQFF. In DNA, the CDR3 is TGTGCCAGCAGCTTATCCGGGGCCCGAAGGAATAATGAGCAGTTCTTC.

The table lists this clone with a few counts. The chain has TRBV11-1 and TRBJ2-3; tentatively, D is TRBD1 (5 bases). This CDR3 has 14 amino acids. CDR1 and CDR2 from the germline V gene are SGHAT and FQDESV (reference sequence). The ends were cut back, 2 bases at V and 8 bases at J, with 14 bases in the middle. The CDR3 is CASSLIRTTPTQYF. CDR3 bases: TGTGCCAGCAGCTTAATTAGGACAACTCCTACGCAGTATTTT.

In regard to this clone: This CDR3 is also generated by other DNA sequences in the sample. CDR3 residues: CASRGTSGSYNEQFF. DNA of the CDR3: TGTGCCAGCAGAGGGACTAGCGGGAGCTACAATGAGCAGTTCTTC. The chain joins TRBV6-5 to TRBJ2-1; 14 bases agree with TRBD2. This CDR3 has 15 residues. The germline V gene has CDR1 MNHEY and CDR2 SVGAGI. Trimming took 6 bases from V and 3 from J; bases not matched to a gene: 1.

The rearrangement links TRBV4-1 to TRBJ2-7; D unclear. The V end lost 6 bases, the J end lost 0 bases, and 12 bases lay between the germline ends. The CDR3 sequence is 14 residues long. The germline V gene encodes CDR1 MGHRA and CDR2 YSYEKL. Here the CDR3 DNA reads TGCGCCAGCAGGGAATATCTCGTCTCCTACGAGCAGTACTTC. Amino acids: CASREYLVSYEQYF.

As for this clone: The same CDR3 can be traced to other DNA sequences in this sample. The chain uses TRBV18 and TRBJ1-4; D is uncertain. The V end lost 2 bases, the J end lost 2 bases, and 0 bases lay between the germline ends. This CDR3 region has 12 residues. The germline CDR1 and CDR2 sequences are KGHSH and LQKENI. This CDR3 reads CASSPTNEKLFF. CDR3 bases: TGTGCCAGCTCACCAACTAATGAAAAACTGTTTTTT.